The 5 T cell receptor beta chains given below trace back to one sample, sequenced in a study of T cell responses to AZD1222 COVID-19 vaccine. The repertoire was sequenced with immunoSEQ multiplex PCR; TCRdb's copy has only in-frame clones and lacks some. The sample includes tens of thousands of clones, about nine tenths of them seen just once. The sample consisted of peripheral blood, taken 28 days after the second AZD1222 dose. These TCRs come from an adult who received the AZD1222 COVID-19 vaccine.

CDR3 amino acids: CASSPEGAGTGELFF. The CDR3 DNA sequence: TGTGCCAGCAGCCCGGAGGGGGCGGGCACCGGGGAGCTGTTTTTT. The J gene is TRBJ2-2, the V gene TRBV11-3; D is perhaps TRBD1 (7 bases). Between the trimmed V and J ends, which lost 5 bases and 4 bases, there was a span of 14 bases. Germline V gives CDR1 SGHNT, CDR2 YENEEA. This CDR3 region has 15 residues.

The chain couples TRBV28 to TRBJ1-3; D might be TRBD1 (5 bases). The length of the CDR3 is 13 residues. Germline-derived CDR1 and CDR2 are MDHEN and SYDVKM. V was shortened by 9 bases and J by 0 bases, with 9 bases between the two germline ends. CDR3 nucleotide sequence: TGTGCCAGTGGGACTGTCTCTGGAAACACCATATATTTT. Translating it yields CASGTVSGNTIYF.

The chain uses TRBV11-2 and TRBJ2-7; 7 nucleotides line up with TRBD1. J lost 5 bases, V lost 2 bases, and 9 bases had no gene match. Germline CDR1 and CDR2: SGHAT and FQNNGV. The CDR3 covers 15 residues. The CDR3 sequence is CASSLRSGTAHEQYF. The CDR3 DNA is TGTGCCAGCAGCTTAAGGTCGGGGACAGCGCACGAGCAGTACTTC.

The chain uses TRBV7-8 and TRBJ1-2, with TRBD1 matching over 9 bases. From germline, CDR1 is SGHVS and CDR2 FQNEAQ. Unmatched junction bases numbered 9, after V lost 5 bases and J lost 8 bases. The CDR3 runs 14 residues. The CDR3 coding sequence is TGTGCCAGCAGCCAAGGACAGGGGAAGGTCGGCTACACCTTC. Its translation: CASSQGQGKVGYTF.

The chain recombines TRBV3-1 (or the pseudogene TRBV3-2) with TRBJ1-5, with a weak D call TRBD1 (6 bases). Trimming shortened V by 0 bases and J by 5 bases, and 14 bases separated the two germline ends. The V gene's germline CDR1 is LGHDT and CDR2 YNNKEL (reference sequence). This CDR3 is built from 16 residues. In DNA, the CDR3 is TGTGCCAGCAGCCAAGACAGGGGAGAAAGTCATCAGCCCCAGCATTTT. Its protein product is CASSQDRGESHQPQHF.